The entry that follows covers one TCR beta chain sequence. Its specificity is not known. The entry originates in a study of regulatory T cells in long-lasting Graves disease. The wider study: More than 5 years of antithyroid drugs with positive TSH receptor antibodies defined persistent Graves' disease.

The ends were cut back, 4 bases at V and 2 bases at J, with 8 bases in the middle. The germline V gene has CDR1 SQVTM and CDR2 ANQGSEA. The length of the CDR3 is 12 residues. Both iRepertoire HTBI primers and Arm-PCR of CDR3 regions were used to build the TCR beta libraries. TCRdb re-derived calls from the multiplex PCR reads in MiXCR, one entry per CDR3 protein. Of 400,000 to 600,000 distinct CDR3 sequences detected, roughly 21% appear once; the ten largest clones hold roughly 6.9%. Time point in this sample: persistent/refractory GD, antithyroid drugs over 5 years with positive TRAb. RNA isolated from PBMCs was used to make the TCR library. Notes on the study in general: It was peripheral blood alone, not thyroid tissue, that was studied. Accuracy was possibly reduced by small sample size. It was in persistent disease that TRBV28, TRBJ1-2 and TRBJ2-5 were favored.

The chain carries TRBV29-1 and TRBJ2-5; D ambiguous. The sequences come from peripheral blood mononuclear cells (PBMCs), collected when the disease was refractory, from a patient treated with antithyroid drugs. This TCR was sampled from a female donor with Graves disease. CDR3 DNA sequence: TGCAGCGTTGGCGTCTTACAAGAGACCCAGTACTTC. This codes for CSVGVLQETQYF.